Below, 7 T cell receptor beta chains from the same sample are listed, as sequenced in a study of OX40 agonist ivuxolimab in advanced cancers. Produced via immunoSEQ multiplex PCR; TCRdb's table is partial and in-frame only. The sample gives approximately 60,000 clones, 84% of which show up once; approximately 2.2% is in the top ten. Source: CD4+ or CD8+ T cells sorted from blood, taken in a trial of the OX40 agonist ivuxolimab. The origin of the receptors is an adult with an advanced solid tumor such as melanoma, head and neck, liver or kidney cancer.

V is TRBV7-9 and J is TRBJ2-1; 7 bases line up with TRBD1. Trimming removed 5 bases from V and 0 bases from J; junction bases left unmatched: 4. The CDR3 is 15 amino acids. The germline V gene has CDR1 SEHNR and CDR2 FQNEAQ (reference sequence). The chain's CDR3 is CASSPRQGSYNEQFF. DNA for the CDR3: TGTGCCAGCAGCCCCCGACAGGGCTCCTACAATGAGCAGTTCTTC.

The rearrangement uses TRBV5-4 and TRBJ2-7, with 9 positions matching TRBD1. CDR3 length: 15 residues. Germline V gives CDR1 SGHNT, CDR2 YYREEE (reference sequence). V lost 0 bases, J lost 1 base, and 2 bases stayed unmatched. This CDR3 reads CASSLGGTGSYEQYF. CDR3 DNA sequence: TGTGCCAGCAGCTTGGGGGGGACAGGGTCCTACGAGCAGTACTTC. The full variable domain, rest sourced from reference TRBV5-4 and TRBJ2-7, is ETGVTQSPTHLIKTRGQQVTLRCSSQSGHNTVSWYQQALGQGPQFIFQYYREEENGRGNFPPRFSGLQFPNYSSELNVNALELDDSALYLCASSLGGTGSYEQYFGPGTRLTVT.

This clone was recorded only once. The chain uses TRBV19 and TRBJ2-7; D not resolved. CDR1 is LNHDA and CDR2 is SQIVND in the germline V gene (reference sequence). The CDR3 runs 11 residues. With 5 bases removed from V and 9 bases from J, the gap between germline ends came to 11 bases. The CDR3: CASSGSFWQYF. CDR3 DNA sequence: TGTGCCAGTAGTGGATCTTTTTGGCAGTACTTC.

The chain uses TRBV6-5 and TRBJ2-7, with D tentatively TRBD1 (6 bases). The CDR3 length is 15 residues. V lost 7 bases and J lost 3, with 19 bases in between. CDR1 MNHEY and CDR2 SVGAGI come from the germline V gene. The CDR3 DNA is TGTGCCAGCACCACCAACAGGGATATCATCTACGAGCAGTACTTC. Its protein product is CASTTNRDIIYEQYF.

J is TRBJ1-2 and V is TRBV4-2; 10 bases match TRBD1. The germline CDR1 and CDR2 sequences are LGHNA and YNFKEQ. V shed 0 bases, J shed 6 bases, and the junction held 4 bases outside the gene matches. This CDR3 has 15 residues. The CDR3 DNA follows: TGTGCCAGCAGCCAAGAGGGACAGGGGTGGGATGGCTACACCTTC. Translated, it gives CASSQEGQGWDGYTF.

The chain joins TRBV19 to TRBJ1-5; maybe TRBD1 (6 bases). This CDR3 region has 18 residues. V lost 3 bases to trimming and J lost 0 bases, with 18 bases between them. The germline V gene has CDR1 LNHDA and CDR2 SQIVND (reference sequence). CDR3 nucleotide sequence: TGTGCCAGTAGTATGTTTATATTTGGGACATCTAGCAATCAGCCCCAGCATTTT. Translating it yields CASSMFIFGTSSNQPQHF.

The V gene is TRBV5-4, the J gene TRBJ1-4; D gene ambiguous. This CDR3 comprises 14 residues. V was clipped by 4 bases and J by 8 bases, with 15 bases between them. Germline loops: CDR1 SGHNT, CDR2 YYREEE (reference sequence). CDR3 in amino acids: CASSPASSREKLFF. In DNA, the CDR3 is TGTGCCAGCAGCCCAGCAAGCTCGAGGGAAAAACTGTTTTTT.